A selection of T cell receptor beta chains follows, all from one sample in a study of blood T cell repertoires in COVID-19. Generated by immunoSEQ multiplex PCR, the TCRdb table keeps only in-frame clones and is missing some. The table lists roughly 130,000 clones, about 89% of them singletons, with around 3.4% in the top ten. Sequences were obtained from peripheral blood. These receptor sequences come from a woman aged 55-69 years with acute or convalescent COVID-19. The CDR3 runs from the conserved cysteine through the conserved F or W. Fields, in order: D gene, CDR3 length, V gene, clone size, J gene, CDR3 protein, CDR3 DNA. A D gene is named only where the DNA matches it firmly. The size field is filled for only some rows; it gives once, few, many or a size class.

>NA|15|TRBV7-8|NA|TRBJ1-2
CASSLVPDPGYGYTF
TGTGCCAGCAGCTTAGTACCGGACCCGGGATATGGCTACACCTTC
>TRBD1|16|TRBV18|NA|TRBJ1-3
CASSPRQGETQRTIYF
TGTGCCAGCTCACCTCGACAGGGGGAAACCCAAAGGACCATATATTTT
>TRBD1|15|TRBV5-1|few|TRBJ1-2
CASRGRQGASYGYTF
TGCGCCAGCAGGGGAAGACAGGGGGCAAGCTATGGCTACACCTTC
>TRBD2|16|TRBV6-2/TRBV6-3|NA|TRBJ2-7
CASSFPSGRSSYEQYF
TGTGCCAGCAGTTTTCCTAGCGGGAGGAGCTCCTACGAGCAGTACTTC
>NA|14|TRBV28|NA|TRBJ2-3
CASALFTSTDTQYF
TGTGCCAGCGCCCTCTTTACTAGCACAGATACGCAGTATTTT
>TRBD2|15|TRBV5-1|NA|TRBJ2-1
CASSLSTSAYNEQFF
TGCGCCAGCAGTCTGTCGACTAGCGCGTACAATGAGCAGTTCTTC
>TRBD1|13|TRBV28|NA|TRBJ1-5
CASSDRAGQPQHF
TGTGCCAGCAGCGACAGGGCGGGACAGCCCCAGCATTTT
>NA|15|TRBV6-5|NA|TRBJ1-1
CASSPLRVGYTEAFF
TGTGCCAGCAGCCCACTGAGGGTGGGGTACACTGAAGCTTTCTTT
>NA|16|TRBV24-1|NA|TRBJ2-3
CATSDARRVRTDTQYF
TGTGCCACCAGTGACGCGAGGAGGGTTCGGACAGATACGCAGTATTTT
>TRBD1|18|TRBV28|NA|TRBJ1-1
CASTKPPGTGGRNTEAFF
TGTGCCAGCACCAAACCTCCCGGTACAGGGGGCCGGAACACTGAAGCTTTCTTT
>TRBD1|13|TRBV5-4|NA|TRBJ2-1
CASSLPQGDEQFF
TGTGCCAGCAGCTTGCCGCAGGGGGATGAGCAGTTCTTC
>TRBD2|14|TRBV29-1|NA|TRBJ2-3
CSHSGSGRADTQYF
TGCAGCCACTCGGGTAGCGGGAGGGCAGATACGCAGTATTTT
>NA|15|TRBV19|NA|TRBJ1-1
CASSLSGVAGTEAFF
TGTGCCAGTAGTCTTTCAGGGGTTGCCGGGACTGAAGCTTTCTTT
>TRBD1|14|TRBV14|NA|TRBJ2-1
CASSLLSGGNEQFF
TGTGCCAGCAGCCTCCTGTCAGGGGGCAATGAGCAGTTCTTC
>NA|13|TRBV12-3/TRBV12-4|NA|TRBJ1-1
CASSLTARTEAFF
TGTGCCAGCAGTTTAACAGCTCGAACTGAAGCTTTCTTT
>NA|13|TRBV29-1|NA|TRBJ1-5
CSVGGEGNQPQHF
TGCAGCGTTGGAGGGGAGGGCAATCAGCCCCAGCATTTT
>NA|13|TRBV7-9|once|TRBJ1-1
CASSLRGGHEAFF
TGTGCCAGCAGCTTACGAGGGGGTCATGAAGCTTTCTTT
>TRBD1|17|TRBV5-4|NA|TRBJ1-2
CASSSRQGSGQTYGYTF
TGTGCCAGCAGCTCTAGACAGGGCTCGGGTCAAACTTATGGCTACACCTTC
>TRBD1|13|TRBV10-3|NA|TRBJ1-1
CAISPGQGTEAFF
TGTGCCATCAGCCCGGGACAGGGGACTGAAGCTTTCTTT
>TRBD2|16|TRBV6-1|NA|TRBJ2-3
CASSEIGGRATDTQYF
TGTGCCAGCAGTGAGATTGGCGGGAGGGCGACAGATACGCAGTATTTT
>NA|13|TRBV12-3/TRBV12-4|NA|TRBJ1-5
CASSLTEGQPQHF
TGTGCCAGCAGTCTAACCGAGGGACAGCCCCAGCATTTT
>NA|15|TRBV4-1|NA|TRBJ1-5
CANVWGGSNNQPQHF
TGCGCCAACGTTTGGGGGGGGTCCAACAATCAGCCCCAGCATTTT
>NA|14|TRBV27|NA|TRBJ2-3
CASSLRSFTDTQYF
TGTGCCAGCAGTCTACGGAGTTTCACAGATACGCAGTATTTT
>NA|15|TRBV7-7|NA|TRBJ2-5
CASSLMTGRQETQYF
TGTGCTAGCAGCTTAATGACAGGACGCCAAGAGACCCAGTACTTC
>TRBD1|13|TRBV30|NA|TRBJ1-1
CAWNRAGGPEAFF
TGTGCCTGGAATCGGGCAGGGGGCCCTGAAGCTTTCTTT
>TRBD1|13|TRBV19|NA|TRBJ1-2
CASRGTGRAVDTF
TGTGCCAGTAGGGGGACAGGACGAGCGGTGGACACCTTC
>NA|15|TRBV10-3|once|TRBJ1-6
CAISGGEWSFSPLHF
TGTGCCATCAGTGGGGGGGAGTGGAGTTTTTCACCCCTCCACTTT
>TRBD1|14|TRBV3-1/TRBV3-2|NA|TRBJ1-5
CASSQTGGGRPQHF
TGTGCCAGCAGCCAGACAGGGGGCGGGCGGCCCCAGCATTTT